Presented here are 20 T cell receptor beta chains from one specimen sequenced in a study of technical replicates of blood from a handful of donors. Libraries were prepared by immunoSEQ multiplex PCR; TCRdb keeps only in-frame clonotypes and omits some of them. The table records about 58,000 clones, about 95% of them present only once. The sequencing sample was made of PBMCs. These receptor sequences come from a human donor in good health. Some clones in this sample may be carry-over from other donors' samples.

In this sample, this clone turned up once. The chain employs TRBV19 and TRBJ2-3, with 11 positions matching TRBD2. CDR1 is LNHDA, CDR2 SQIVND, per germline (reference sequence). The CDR3 sequence is 15 residues long. The V segment lost 3 bases and the J segment 3 bases; nucleotides outside the gene matches: 2. The CDR3 nucleotides are TGTGCCAGTAGTATGACTAGCGGGACTACAGATACGCAGTATTTT. Encoded protein: CASSMTSGTTDTQYF.

V is TRBV7-2 and J is TRBJ1-1, with D possibly TRBD1 on 6 matching bases. The CDR3 extends over 15 amino acids. From germline, CDR1 is SGHTA and CDR2 FQGNSA. The ends were cut back, 5 bases at V and 4 bases at J, with 17 bases in the middle. This CDR3 reads CASSQRSQGGTEAFF. CDR3 nucleotide sequence: TGTGCCAGCAGCCAGAGGTCACAGGGTGGCACTGAAGCTTTCTTT.

The sample holds a few counts of this clone. The CDR3 bases are TGTGCCAGCAGCTTAGCGCAGCCGCGGGAGGTGGAGACCCAGTACTTC. It is translated as CASSLAQPREVETQYF. The chain carries TRBV7-2 and TRBJ2-5; 8 bases line up with TRBD2. The germline CDR1 and CDR2 sequences are SGHTA and FQGNSA. J was trimmed by 5 bases and V by 0 bases; bases with no gene match: 8. This CDR3 is 16 amino acids long.

The gene calls are TRBV7-8 and TRBJ1-5; D possibly corresponds to TRBD1 (5 bases). The CDR3 contains 15 residues. Germline V lookup: CDR1 SGHVS, CDR2 FQNEAQ. The ends were cut back, 2 bases at V and 4 bases at J, with 12 bases in the middle. The CDR3, as DNA: TGTGCCAGCAGCTTAATTGCAGGGCGGAATCAGCCCCAGCATTTT. As protein: CASSLIAGRNQPQHF. Full variable domain (remainder filled in from reference TRBV7-8 and TRBJ1-5): GAGVSQSPRYKVAKRGQDVALRCDPISGHVSLFWYQQALGQGPEFLTYFQNEAQLDKSGLPSDRFFAERPEGSVSTLKIQRTQQEDSAVYLCASSLIAGRNQPQHFGDGTRLSIL.

V gene TRBV6-1 combines with J gene TRBJ2-3; TRBD2 matches 14 bases. The CDR3 totals 14 residues. The J segment lost 5 bases and the V segment lost 6 bases, leaving 1 base of the junction unmatched. Germline CDR1 and CDR2: MNHNS and SASEGT. CDR3 sequence reads: CASRTSGREDTQYF. In DNA form, the CDR3 reads TGTGCCAGCAGGACTAGCGGGAGGGAAGATACGCAGTATTTT.

The V gene is TRBV11-2, the J gene TRBJ2-1; D is ambiguous. Germline V gene lookup returns CDR1 SGHAT and CDR2 FQNNGV. The CDR3 is made up of 12 amino acids. V lost 5 bases and J lost 15, with 17 bases in between. Written as DNA, the CDR3 is TGTGCCAGCAGCCACCTTGGGCTTGATCCGTTCTTC. Its protein is CASSHLGLDPFF.

The J gene is TRBJ2-5, the V gene TRBV6-1, with 8 bases identical to TRBD2. There are 14 residues in the CDR3. With V trimmed by 6 bases and J by 2 bases, 5 bases remained unmatched. CDR1 MNHNS and CDR2 SASEGT come from the germline V gene. The CDR3, as DNA: TGTGCCAGCAGGCTAGCGGGCACACAAGAGACCCAGTACTTC. Its protein is CASRLAGTQETQYF.

The chain employs TRBV30 and TRBJ2-3; perhaps TRBD1 as D (6 bases). The CDR3 extends over 12 amino acids. CDR1 is GTSNPN and CDR2 is SVGIG in the germline V gene (reference sequence). The germline V and J ends were trimmed by 3 bases and 5 bases, with 9 bases remaining between them. The CDR3 here is CAWRGGRDTQYF. The CDR3 DNA reads TGTGCCTGGAGAGGGGGTAGAGATACGCAGTATTTT. The whole variable domain, filled in from reference TRBV30 and TRBJ2-3, reads SQTIHQWPATLVQPVGSPLSLECTVEGTSNPNLYWYRQAAGRGLQLLFYSVGIGQISSEVPQNLSASRPQDRQFILSSKKLLLSDSGFYLCAWRGGRDTQYFGPGTRLTVL.

The chain couples TRBV5-8 to TRBJ1-6; 8 nucleotides match TRBD1. Unmatched junction bases numbered 4, after V lost 3 bases and J lost 2 bases. The CDR3 totals 16 residues. Germline loops: CDR1 SGHTS, CDR2 YDEGEE. CDR3: CASSWAGQAYNSPLHF. CDR3 coding DNA: TGTGCCAGCAGCTGGGCGGGACAGGCCTATAATTCACCCCTCCACTTT.

V usage is TRBV29-1 and J usage is TRBJ2-7, with D unresolved. The CDR3 runs 12 residues. Between the trimmed V and J ends, which lost 7 bases and 3 bases, there was a span of 13 bases. Germline lookup yields CDR1 SQVTM and CDR2 ANQGSEA. Written as DNA, the CDR3 is TGCAGCGCAGAAACAGAGAGCTACGAGCAGTACTTC. It yields the protein CSAETESYEQYF.

The rearrangement joins TRBV6-5 to TRBJ2-5; 7 nucleotides line up with TRBD1. The CDR3 consists of 16 residues. Germline lookup yields CDR1 MNHEY and CDR2 SVGAGI. After removal of 0 bases from V and 3 bases from J, the junction contained 7 bases not matched to a gene. The CDR3 nucleotides are TGTGCCAGCAGTTACTCGACAGGGCGCATTAAAGAGACCCAGTACTTC. Translated: CASSYSTGRIKETQYF.

In this sample, this clone turned up once. The V call is TRBV11-3, the J call TRBJ2-1; the match to TRBD2 covers 9 bases. Germline V lookup: CDR1 SGHNT, CDR2 YENEEA. With 5 bases clipped from V and 5 bases from J, the junction kept 10 bases outside the gene matches. This CDR3 has 16 amino acids. CDR3 amino acids: CASSPTPSGIHNEQFF. CDR3 bases: TGTGCCAGCAGCCCAACCCCTAGCGGGATCCACAATGAGCAGTTCTTC.

V gene TRBV4-1 combines with J gene TRBJ2-1; 7 bases match TRBD1. After removal of 5 bases from V and 6 bases from J, the junction contained 19 bases not matched to a gene. Germline CDR1 and CDR2: MGHRA and YSYEKL. This CDR3 spans 18 amino acids. CDR3 DNA: TGCGCCAGCAGCGGACGAGTATTTTTGAGGGGACAGAGCAATGAGCAGTTCTTC. Its translation: CASSGRVFLRGQSNEQFF.

CDR3 region: CASSSQGSWNYGYTF. In DNA, the CDR3 is TGTGCCAGTAGTTCTCAGGGGAGTTGGAACTATGGCTACACCTTC. The rearrangement joins TRBV19 to TRBJ1-2, with D possibly matching TRBD1 (6 bases). Trimming left V 5 bases short and J 2 bases short, with 15 bases between. Germline CDR1 is LNHDA and CDR2 is SQIVND (reference sequence). The CDR3 contains 15 residues.

This clone was detected only once. This sequence joins TRBV4-3 and TRBJ2-7; the match to TRBD2 covers 8 bases. Per germline, CDR1 LGHNA and CDR2 YSLEER. The V segment lost 0 bases and the J segment 1 base; nucleotides outside the gene matches: 8. This CDR3 comprises 17 residues. The CDR3 nucleotides read TGCGCCAGCAGCCAAGATTGGAAGACTAGCGTTTCCTACGAGCAGTACTTC. Protein product: CASSQDWKTSVSYEQYF.

The chain is built from TRBV9 and TRBJ1-6, with TRBD1 matching over 7 bases. Germline lookup yields CDR1 SGDLS and CDR2 YYNGEE. With V trimmed by 3 bases and J by 9 bases, 9 bases remained unmatched. This CDR3 contains 15 residues. The CDR3 region has the DNA TGTGCCAGCAGCGCGGGGACAGTTGGGGGTTCACCCCTCCACTTT. Its protein product is CASSAGTVGGSPLHF.

The genes are TRBV7-9 and TRBJ1-2, with TRBD1 as a possible D gene (5 bases). The V gene lost 1 base and the J gene lost 2 bases, with 14 bases spanning the gap. The CDR3 has 16 amino acids. In germline, CDR1 is SEHNR, CDR2 FQNEAQ (reference sequence). The CDR3 bases are TGTGCCAGCAGCTTAGGGACAACCAAGGAAAACTATGGCTACACCTTC. Protein product: CASSLGTTKENYGYTF.

This clone has only one observation. The chain couples TRBV2 to TRBJ1-2, with 9 nucleotides matching TRBD1. The CDR3 covers 14 residues. Germline CDR1 reads SNHLY; CDR2 reads FYNNEI. With 4 bases clipped from V and 2 bases from J, the junction kept 2 bases outside the gene matches. The CDR3 DNA is TGTGCCAGCAGTGCGGGACAGGGAAACTATGGCTACACCTTC. It specifies CASSAGQGNYGYTF.

This chain links TRBV6-5 with TRBJ2-5, with D perhaps matching TRBD1 (6 bases). Trimming removed 4 bases from V and 6 bases from J, with 21 bases in between. Germline CDR1 MNHEY, CDR2 SVGAGI. CDR3 size: 16 residues. CDR3 amino acids: CASSSPMLQGVKTQYF. DNA of the CDR3: TGTGCCAGCAGTTCCCCCATGCTACAGGGAGTTAAGACCCAGTACTTC.

This clone was observed a single time. The genes are TRBV12-5 and TRBJ1-2, with D possibly being TRBD1 (6 bases). The CDR3 runs to 14 residues. Trimming left V 7 bases short and J 3 bases short, with 15 bases between. The V gene's germline CDR1 is LGHNT and CDR2 FRNRAP. For the CDR3, the DNA is TGTGCTAGTGTCCTAGGGGGTTTAGACTATGGCTACACCTTC. Amino acids: CASVLGGLDYGYTF. Complete variable domain (other parts from reference TRBV12-5 and TRBJ1-2): DARVTQTPRHKVTEMGQEVTMRCQPILGHNTVFWYRQTMMQGLELLAYFRNRAPLDDSGMPKDRFSAEMPDATLATLKIQPSEPRDSAVYFCASVLGGLDYGYTFGSGTRLTVV.